This TCR beta chain originates from a study of cytomegalovirus exposure and HLA in healthy donors. Study at large: One earlier analysis, a look at around 170 million T cells, found around 110 million unique TCR beta sequences.

In this sample, this clone turned up a few times. CDR1 and CDR2 from the germline V gene are SGHTA and FQGNSA. V was cut by 0 bases and J by 5 bases, with 10 bases left in between. This CDR3 has 15 residues. In the PCR, 60 Vbeta and 13 Jbeta primers were used. Per the original data handling: Counted up in a later analysis, unique TCR beta chains came to 60 million to 95 million, with some 11 million shared. The assay was immunoSEQ multiplex PCR, and TCRdb's table has in-frame clones only and misses some. D and trimming were read from the DNA, whereas the V and J calls and clone size are those reported in that table. Among about 94,000 clones listed, about 80% were seen once.

The clonotype was recovered from a human donor in good health. The chain joins TRBV7-2 to TRBJ2-2, with D possibly TRBD1 on 6 matching bases. Sample: PBMCs. DNA of the CDR3: TGTGCCAGCAGCTTAGCTTGGGGGCGGACCGGGGAGCTGTTTTTT. It codes for CASSLAWGRTGELFF. The entire variable domain, with the rest obtained from reference TRBV7-2 and TRBJ2-2, is as follows: GAGVSQSPSNKVTEKGKDVELRCDPISGHTALYWYRQSLGQGLEFLIYFQGNSAPDKSGLPSDRFSAERTGGSVSTLTIQRTQQEDSAVYLCASSLAWGRTGELFFGEGSRLTVL.